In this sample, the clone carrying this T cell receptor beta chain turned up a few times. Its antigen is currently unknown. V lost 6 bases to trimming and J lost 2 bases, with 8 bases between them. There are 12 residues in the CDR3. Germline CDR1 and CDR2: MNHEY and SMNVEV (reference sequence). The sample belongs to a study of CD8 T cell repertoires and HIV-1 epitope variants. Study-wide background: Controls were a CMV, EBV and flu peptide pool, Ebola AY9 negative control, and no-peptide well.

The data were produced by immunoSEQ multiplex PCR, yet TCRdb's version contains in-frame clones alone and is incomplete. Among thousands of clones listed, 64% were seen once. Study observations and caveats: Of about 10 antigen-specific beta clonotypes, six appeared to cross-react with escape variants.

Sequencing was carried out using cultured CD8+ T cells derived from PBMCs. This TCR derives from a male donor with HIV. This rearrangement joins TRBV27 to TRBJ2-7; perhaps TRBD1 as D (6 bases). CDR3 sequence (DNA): TGTGCCAGCAGCCAGGGGCCCTACGAGCAGTACTTC. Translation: CASSQGPYEQYF.